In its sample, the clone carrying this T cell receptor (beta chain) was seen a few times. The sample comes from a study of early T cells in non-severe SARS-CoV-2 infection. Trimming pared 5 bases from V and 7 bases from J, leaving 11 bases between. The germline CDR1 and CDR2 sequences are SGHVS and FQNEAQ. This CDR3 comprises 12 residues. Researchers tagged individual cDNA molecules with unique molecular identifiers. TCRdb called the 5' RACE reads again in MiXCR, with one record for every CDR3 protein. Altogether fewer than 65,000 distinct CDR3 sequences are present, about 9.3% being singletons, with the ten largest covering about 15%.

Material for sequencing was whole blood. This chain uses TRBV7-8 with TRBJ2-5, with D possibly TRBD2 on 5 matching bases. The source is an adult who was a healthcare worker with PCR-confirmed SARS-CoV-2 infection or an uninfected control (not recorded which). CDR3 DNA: TGTGCCAGCAGCCCCGGCGCGGGGACCCAGTACTTC. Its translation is CASSPGAGTQYF.